Listed below are T cell receptor beta chains from one sample, sequenced in a study of shared clonotypes between healthy human individuals. Measured with immunoSEQ multiplex PCR; TCRdb has only the in-frame clones, and not every one. Of 950,000 to 1,300,000 clones detected, 65% to 75% appear once; the ten largest clones hold about 1.5%. The sequenced sample consisted of memory CD4+ T cells sorted from blood. All receptors derive from a man younger than 35 in good health. Each CDR3 is given with its conserved first and last residue. A D gene is named only where the DNA matches it firmly. Rows may omit the clone size; those that give it use once, few, many or a size class.

>TRBD2|-|TRBV11-2|TRBJ2-7
CASSLGASGYEQYF
TGTGCCAGCAGCTTAGGGGCTAGCGGTTACGAGCAGTACTTC
>-|-|TRBV4-2|TRBJ1-2
CASSQESGVNYGYTF
TGTGCCAGCAGCCAAGAATCAGGGGTCAACTATGGCTACACCTTC
>-|-|TRBV5-1|TRBJ2-2
CASSYGQNTGELFF
TGCGCCAGCAGCTACGGACAGAACACCGGGGAGCTGTTTTTT
>-|-|TRBV9|TRBJ1-1
CASSVKVGDTEAFF
TGTGCCAGCAGCGTGAAGGTGGGGGACACTGAAGCTTTCTTT
>-|-|TRBV19|TRBJ2-7
CASSIELQPHSYEQYF
TGTGCCAGTAGTATAGAACTACAGCCCCACTCCTACGAGCAGTACTTC
>-|few|TRBV4-2|TRBJ2-1
CASSLNAAGTYNEQFF
TGTGCCAGCAGCCTCAACGCAGCGGGTACCTACAATGAGCAGTTCTTC
>TRBD1|-|TRBV6-5|TRBJ2-3
CASRYRGFQLADTQYF
TGTGCCAGCAGATACAGGGGCTTCCAACTCGCAGATACGCAGTATTTT
>-|-|TRBV5-4|TRBJ2-7
CASSSQGTSYEQYF
TGTGCCAGCAGCTCACAGGGGACTTCCTACGAGCAGTACTTC
>TRBD1|few|TRBV28|TRBJ1-4
CASSNPGQGTKLFF
TGTGCCAGCAGTAATCCGGGACAGGGAACGAAACTGTTTTTT
>-|few|TRBV11-2|TRBJ2-7
CASSPLARVEQYF
TGTGCCAGCAGCCCCCTAGCTCGAGTCGAGCAGTACTTC
>-|-|TRBV11-2|TRBJ1-6
CASSLEGRISPLHF
TGTGCCAGCAGCTTAGAGGGGCGGATCTCACCCCTCCACTTT
>TRBD2|-|TRBV5-4|TRBJ2-7
CASSLDPLAGGHEQYF
TGTGCCAGCAGCTTGGACCCCCTAGCGGGGGGGCACGAGCAGTACTTC
>-|-|TRBV2|TRBJ1-4
CASNRAANEKLFF
TGTGCCAGCAACCGGGCGGCTAATGAAAAACTGTTTTTT
>-|-|TRBV19|TRBJ2-3
CASSRNRDPNTDTQYF
TGTGCCAGTAGCCGAAACCGGGACCCAAACACAGATACGCAGTATTTT
>-|many|TRBV2|TRBJ1-4
CASSEWEKLFF
TGTGCCAGCTCTGAATGGGAAAAACTGTTTTTT
>-|-|TRBV5-1|TRBJ2-5
CASSFGGQETQYF
TGCGCCAGCAGCTTTGGTGGGCAAGAGACCCAGTACTTC
>TRBD2|many|TRBV5-6|TRBJ2-1
CASSSRATSGRNEQFF
TGTGCCAGCAGCTCCCGGGCGACTAGCGGACGCAATGAGCAGTTCTTC
>TRBD1|-|TRBV9|TRBJ1-6
CASSVGQANSPLHF
TGTGCCAGCAGCGTGGGACAGGCGAATTCACCCCTCCACTTT
>-|-|TRBV29-1|TRBJ1-6
CSVGDNYNSPLHF
TGCAGCGTTGGCGACAACTATAATTCACCCCTCCACTTT
>-|-|TRBV10-2|TRBJ2-2
CASSGPTSTGELFF
TGCGCCAGCAGTGGTCCCACGAGCACCGGGGAGCTGTTTTTT
>-|-|TRBV5-1|TRBJ1-6
CASSLAGGLSPLHF
TGCGCCAGCAGCTTGGCCGGGGGCCTTTCACCCCTCCACTTT
>-|-|TRBV5-6|TRBJ2-4
CASSPEPERSKNIQYF
TGTGCCAGCAGCCCGGAACCGGAGAGGAGCAAAAACATTCAGTACTTC
>TRBD1|-|TRBV7-3|TRBJ1-2
CASSLGQGASYGYTF
TGTGCCAGCAGCTTGGGACAGGGGGCGAGCTACGGCTACACCTTC
>-|-|TRBV7-2|TRBJ1-1
CASSLKVQNVEAFF
TGTGCCAGCAGCTTAAAAGTTCAGAATGTCGAAGCTTTCTTT
>-|-|TRBV7-2|TRBJ2-2
CASSSSSANTGELFF
TGTGCCAGCAGCTCTTCTTCGGCGAACACCGGGGAGCTGTTTTTT
>-|-|TRBV30|TRBJ2-3
CAWSETRDTQYF
TGTGCCTGGAGTGAGACTAGAGATACGCAGTATTTT
>-|-|TRBV14|TRBJ2-5
CASIQTQYF
TGTGCCAGCATCCAGACCCAGTACTTC
>TRBD2|-|TRBV5-6|TRBJ2-3
CASSLRTSGRGTDTQYF
TGTGCCAGCAGCTTGAGAACTAGCGGGAGGGGCACAGATACGCAGTATTTT
>-|-|TRBV18|TRBJ1-1
CASSPGWGDTEAFF
TGTGCCAGCTCACCCGGGTGGGGGGACACTGAAGCTTTCTTT
>-|few|TRBV15|TRBJ2-5
CATSRGDTHEETQYF
TGTGCCACCAGCAGAGGGGACACCCACGAAGAGACCCAGTACTTC
>TRBD1|few|TRBV2|TRBJ1-6
CASSDRGSGNSPLHF
TGTGCCAGCAGTGACAGGGGGTCTGGTAATTCACCCCTCCACTTT
>TRBD2|-|TRBV7-8|TRBJ2-1
CASSLGTSDSDEQFF
TGTGCCAGCAGCTTAGGGACTAGCGACAGCGATGAGCAGTTCTTC
>-|-|TRBV10-2|TRBJ2-7
CASRIHSTGVNYEQYF
TGCGCCAGCAGGATCCACTCAACGGGGGTAAACTACGAGCAGTACTTC
>TRBD1|-|TRBV18|TRBJ2-5
CASSQQGATQETQYF
TGTGCCAGCTCACAACAGGGGGCCACCCAGGAGACCCAGTACTTC
>TRBD1|-|TRBV6-1|TRBJ1-2
CASSEAAGGSYGYTF
TGTGCCAGCAGTGAAGCAGCAGGGGGGAGCTATGGCTACACCTTC
>TRBD1|-|TRBV4-3|TRBJ2-7
CASSQDVEAGGREQYF
TGCGCCAGCAGCCAAGATGTAGAGGCAGGGGGTCGCGAGCAGTACTTC
>TRBD1|-|TRBV6-6|TRBJ1-4
CASSFPGQGDNEKLFF
TGTGCCAGCAGTTTCCCGGGACAGGGCGACAATGAAAAACTGTTTTTT
>-|-|TRBV5-4|TRBJ2-7
CASSLGFGVSYEQYF
TGTGCCAGCAGCTTGGGTTTTGGGGTCTCCTACGAGCAGTACTTC
>-|once|TRBV19|TRBJ2-1
CASALGPNEQFF
TGTGCCAGTGCTTTGGGGCCTAATGAGCAGTTCTTC
>-|-|TRBV6-7|TRBJ1-6
CASSYTTGVGSYNSPLHF
TGTGCCAGCAGTTATACTACAGGCGTGGGCTCCTATAATTCACCCCTCCACTTT
>TRBD1|-|TRBV9|TRBJ1-6
CASSEQGFNSPLHF
TGTGCCAGCAGCGAACAGGGGTTTAATTCACCCCTCCACTTT
>-|-|TRBV28|TRBJ1-5
CASSPPRGNQPQHF
TGTGCCAGCAGCCCACCCAGGGGAAATCAGCCCCAGCATTTT
>-|-|TRBV6-1|TRBJ2-7
CASSEPTYEQYF
TGTGCCAGCAGTGAACCCACCTACGAGCAGTACTTC
>TRBD1|-|TRBV13|TRBJ2-7
CASSLGWTGGAPNEQYF
TGTGCCAGCAGCTTAGGTTGGACAGGGGGCGCCCCGAACGAGCAGTACTTC
>-|few|TRBV6-6|TRBJ2-1
CASGLGGGPYNEQFF
TGTGCCAGCGGGCTGGGGGGAGGACCTTACAATGAGCAGTTCTTC
>-|-|TRBV6-5|TRBJ1-4
CASSNYAGTGGEKLFF
TGTGCCAGCAGTAACTACGCCGGGACGGGTGGAGAAAAACTGTTTTTT
>-|-|TRBV9|TRBJ2-7
CASSVAPMGGFYEQYF
TGTGCCAGCAGCGTCGCCCCGATGGGGGGCTTCTACGAGCAGTACTTC
>-|-|TRBV6-1|TRBJ2-3
CASRPLVGGADTQYF
TGTGCCAGCAGGCCTTTAGTAGGTGGCGCAGATACGCAGTATTTT
>TRBD2|-|TRBV10-3|TRBJ2-3
CAISEIAGSTDTQYF
TGTGCCATCAGTGAGATAGCGGGTAGCACAGATACGCAGTATTTT
>TRBD1|-|TRBV5-1|TRBJ1-4
CASSRTGYATNEKLFF
TGCGCCAGCAGCAGGACAGGGTACGCAACTAATGAAAAACTGTTTTTT
>-|-|TRBV30|TRBJ2-3
CAWATGEGTDTQYF
TGTGCCTGGGCTACAGGGGAGGGCACAGATACGCAGTATTTT